Sequencing of this TCR beta chain was carried out in a study of cytomegalovirus exposure and HLA in healthy donors. About this clone: Its antigen is unidentified.

General study points: Accurate HLA-A and HLA-B prediction from TCR beta sequences was reported for most subjects.

Both 60 Vbeta primers and 13 Jbeta primers went into the PCR. The assay was immunoSEQ multiplex PCR, and TCRdb's table has in-frame clones only and misses some. Of 150,000 to 200,000 clones listed, roughly 84% are singletons. The CDR3 extends over 13 amino acids. V was pared by 5 bases and J by 4 bases, with 11 bases between. From germline, CDR1 is LNHNV and CDR2 YYDKDF (reference sequence). Sequencing was done on a sample of PBMCs. The chain is built from TRBV15 and TRBJ2-5; TRBD2 might be the D (5 bases). The sequence was collected from a man aged 18 to 35 in good health and CMV-seronegative. CDR3 protein: CATSWEYRETQYF. The DNA for the CDR3 is TGTGCCACCAGCTGGGAGTATCGAGAGACCCAGTACTTC.